What follows are 31 T cell receptor beta chains derived from one specimen sequenced in a study of T-cell reconstitution after alpha-beta-depleted transplantation in children. The TCRbeta library was prepared with unique molecular identifiers. TCRdb re-called the PCR reads with MiXCR, one entry per CDR3 protein. This sample carries fewer than 550,000 distinct CDR3 sequences, roughly 11% of them seen once, and the ten largest clones take approximately 15%. Here the sequenced sample was PBMCs, mostly from graft donor cells, taken 180 days after TCRalphabeta/CD19-depleted stem cell transplant. Receptor source: a female patient aged 2-9 years who had a stem cell transplant for aplastic anemia, so the T cells may come from the graft donor.

This clonotype was counted a few times. The chain carries TRBV14 and TRBJ1-2; no definite D call. The CDR3 totals 13 residues. The germline V gene has CDR1 SGHDN and CDR2 FVKESK. Trimming took off 4 bases at V and 6 bases at J, with 12 bases between the two ends. In nucleotides, the CDR3 is TGTGCCAGCAGCCGGCACGTGAGGAATGGCTACACCTTC. This sequence encodes CASSRHVRNGYTF.

The V call is TRBV12-3 or TRBV12-4, the J call TRBJ2-3; 7 nucleotides line up with TRBD1. The trim removed 6 bases at V and 2 bases at J, leaving 8 bases unmatched. There are 15 residues in the CDR3. Here the CDR3 reads CASSQTGPNTDTQYF. The CDR3 nucleotides read TGTGCCAGCAGCCAGACAGGGCCAAACACAGATACGCAGTATTTT.

This clonotype has a handful of counts. The V call is TRBV7-9, the J call TRBJ2-3; TRBD2 might be the D (5 bases). Germline V gene lookup returns CDR1 SEHNR and CDR2 FQNEAQ (reference sequence). The CDR3 covers 17 residues. V shed 5 bases and J shed 1 base, with 19 bases lying between them. The CDR3 DNA follows: TGTGCCAGCAGCCTCCCCCAAGCGGCCATAGGCACAGATACGCAGTATTTT. It specifies CASSLPQAAIGTDTQYF. Combining the CDR3 with reference TRBV7-9 and TRBJ2-3 gives the whole variable domain DTGVSQNPRHKITKRGQNVTFRCDPISEHNRLYWYRQTLGQGPEFLTYFQNEAQLEKSRLLSDRFSAERPKGSFSTLEIQRTEQGDSAMYLCASSLPQAAIGTDTQYFGPGTRLTVL.

This chain connects TRBV20-1 to TRBJ1-5; no definite D call. CDR1 and CDR2 from the germline V gene are DFQATT and SNEGSKA (reference sequence). The CDR3 contains 15 residues. Trimming left V 1 base short and J 4 bases short, with 14 bases between. CDR3 residues: CSARGSFYGNQPQHF. In nucleotides, the CDR3 is TGCAGTGCTAGAGGGTCCTTCTACGGGAATCAGCCCCAGCATTTT.

This clonotype was observed at least ten times. The chain carries TRBV9 and TRBJ2-7; 12 positions agree with TRBD2. The length of the CDR3 is 15 residues. V trimming: 1 base; J trimming: 5 bases; junction bases outside the gene matches: 4. Germline lookup yields CDR1 SGDLS and CDR2 YYNGEE. The CDR3 nucleotides are TGTGCCAGCAGCGTACTAGCGGGAGGGCCCAACGAGCAGTACTTC. Translation: CASSVLAGGPNEQYF.

This clonotype was observed a handful of times. The chain links TRBV7-3 to TRBJ2-4; 13 bases match TRBD2. Germline V gene lookup returns CDR1 SGHTA and CDR2 FQGTGA. After removal of 1 base from V and 0 bases from J, the junction contained 9 bases not matched to a gene. The CDR3 consists of 20 residues. CDR3 sequence (DNA): TGTGCCAGCAGCTTAATTGTCGGGGGACTAGCGGGACTAGCCAAAAACATTCAGTACTTC. Protein: CASSLIVGGLAGLAKNIQYF.

This clonotype has just a few counts. J is TRBJ2-7 and V is TRBV18; TRBD1 agrees at 11 bases. Germline V lookup: CDR1 KGHSH, CDR2 LQKENI. V was clipped by 5 bases and J by 2 bases; unmatched bases: 8. This CDR3 region has 16 residues. Written as DNA, the CDR3 is TGTGCCAGCTCAAGACACCGGGACAGGGGGACCTACGAGCAGTACTTC. Translated: CASSRHRDRGTYEQYF.

This chain links TRBV9 with TRBJ2-1; D not certain. CDR3 length: 14 amino acids. Looked up from germline, CDR1 is SGDLS and CDR2 is YYNGEE. With 4 bases removed from V and 5 bases from J, the gap between germline ends came to 13 bases. This chain's CDR3 is CASSPSDGHNEQFF. The DNA for the CDR3 is TGTGCCAGCAGCCCATCAGACGGTCACAATGAGCAGTTCTTC. Full variable domain (remainder filled in from reference TRBV9 and TRBJ2-1): DSGVTQTPKHLITATGQRVTLRCSPRSGDLSVYWYQQSLDQGLQFLIQYYNGEERAKGNILERFSAQQFPDLHSELNLSSLELGDSALYFCASSPSDGHNEQFFGPGTRLTVL.

The CDR3 loop reads CASSAPSNYEQYF. The CDR3 DNA is TGTGCCAGCAGCGCCCCAAGTAATTACGAGCAGTACTTC. The genes are TRBV9 and TRBJ2-7, with unresolved D. CDR3 length: 13 amino acids. Germline V gene data show CDR1 as SGDLS and CDR2 as YYNGEE. The V gene lost 3 bases and the J gene lost 4 bases, with 11 bases spanning the gap.

The chain uses TRBV7-3 and TRBJ2-5; 8 bases are shared with TRBD2. The CDR3 covers 15 residues. V lost 2 bases to trimming and J lost 3 bases; unmatched junction nucleotides: 5. The germline CDR1 and CDR2 sequences are SGHTA and FQGTGA. This CDR3 reads CASSLWGREEETQYF. The CDR3 region has the DNA TGTGCCAGCAGCTTATGGGGGCGGGAGGAAGAGACCCAGTACTTC.

The table lists this clonotype with many counts. The chain recombines TRBV20-1 with TRBJ2-7, with a tentative D call TRBD1 (6 bases). This CDR3 contains 15 residues. V shed 0 bases and J shed 4 bases, with 16 bases lying between them. Germline assignment: CDR1 DFQATT and CDR2 SNEGSKA (reference sequence). In DNA form, the CDR3 reads TGCAGTGCTAGAGATGCCGAGACAGGTCTTTACGAGCAGTACGTC. Protein: CSARDAETGLYEQYV.

The chain joins TRBV7-9 to TRBJ2-6; weak D call: TRBD1 (6 bases). Looked up from germline, CDR1 is SEHNR and CDR2 is FQNEAQ (reference sequence). This CDR3 comprises 16 residues. Trimming took off 1 base at V and 2 bases at J, with 9 bases between the two ends. The DNA of the CDR3 is TGTGCCAGCAGCTTAGTGACAGGTGCTGGGGCCAACGTCCTGACTTTC. Translated: CASSLVTGAGANVLTF.

Ten or more counts support this clonotype. This chain links TRBV5-5 with TRBJ2-6; perhaps TRBD1 as D (6 bases). Trimming stripped 4 bases from V and 4 bases from J, with 15 bases between. Germline V gene lookup returns CDR1 SGHKS and CDR2 YYEKEE (reference sequence). This CDR3 contains 16 residues. The CDR3 loop is CASSPTTGTGANVLTF. CDR3 nucleotide sequence: TGTGCCAGCAGCCCTACCACAGGGACCGGGGCCAACGTCCTGACTTTC.

CDR3 nucleotides: TGTGCCAGCAGTCTAACTTATGCCTTGGGTAGTCCAGAGACCCAGTACTTC. As protein: CASSLTYALGSPETQYF. The chain has TRBV6-1 and TRBJ2-5; no definite D call. The germline CDR1 and CDR2 sequences are MNHNS and SASEGT. This CDR3 is built from 17 residues. V gave up 5 bases and J gave up 4 bases, with 23 bases separating them.

The rearrangement uses TRBV7-8 and TRBJ2-5, with 10 bases lining up with TRBD2. This CDR3 has 17 amino acids. Germline loops: CDR1 SGHVS, CDR2 FQNEAQ. V shed 1 base and J 4 bases; nucleotides not matched to a gene: 9. The CDR3 DNA reads as TGTGCCAGCAGCTTAGGGTGGCTAGCGGGAGTCGTAGAGACCCAGTACTTC. Encoded protein: CASSLGWLAGVVETQYF.

This clonotype showed up just a few times. V and J are TRBV6-1 and TRBJ2-1; D remains unclear. With 8 bases removed from V and 3 bases from J, the gap between germline ends came to 11 bases. From germline, CDR1 is MNHNS and CDR2 SASEGT. The CDR3 is 13 amino acids. In nucleotides, the CDR3 is TGTGCCAGCGAGTCGGCGCTCTACAATGAGCAGTTCTTC. As protein: CASESALYNEQFF.

This chain links TRBV20-1 with TRBJ1-2; possible D gene TRBD1, 5 bases. The CDR3 loop spans 11 amino acids. Germline CDR1 DFQATT, CDR2 SNEGSKA (reference sequence). With 4 bases removed from V and 8 bases from J, the gap between germline ends came to 11 bases. CDR3 sequence: CSAISGRGYTF. CDR3 nucleotides: TGCAGTGCTATCTCAGGGAGGGGCTACACCTTC.

This clonotype was observed at least ten times. This chain connects TRBV29-1 to TRBJ1-3; D is ambiguous. Trimming removed 6 bases from V and 0 bases from J, with 3 bases in between. From germline, CDR1 is SQVTM and CDR2 ANQGSEA. The length of the CDR3 is 11 residues. Here the CDR3 DNA reads TGCAGCGTCGGCTCTGGAAACACCATATATTTT. Translating it yields CSVGSGNTIYF. The whole variable domain, remainder taken from reference TRBV29-1 and TRBJ1-3, is SAVISQKPSRDICQRGTSLTIQCQVDSQVTMMFWYRQQPGQSLTLIATANQGSEATYESGFVIDKFPISRPNLTFSTLTVSNMSPEDSSIYLCSVGSGNTIYFGEGSWLTVV.

This clonotype ranks as medium-sized. The chain uses TRBV7-9 and TRBJ2-3, with TRBD1 identical over 7 bases. Trimming removed 2 bases from V and 4 bases from J; junction bases left unmatched: 0. Germline lookup yields CDR1 SEHNR and CDR2 FQNEAQ (reference sequence). The CDR3 is 13 amino acids. The CDR3 DNA is TGTGCCAGCAGCTTACAGGGGGCAGATACGCAGTATTTT. Its translation: CASSLQGADTQYF.

In its sample, this clonotype was seen many times. CDR3 sequence reads: CSGGHWKNIQYF. The CDR3 region has the DNA TGCAGCGGCGGACATTGGAAAAACATTCAGTACTTC. The rearrangement uses TRBV29-1 and TRBJ2-4; maybe TRBD1 (5 bases). V was pared by 7 bases and J by 4 bases, with 11 bases between. The CDR3 is made up of 12 amino acids. Germline CDR1 is SQVTM and CDR2 is ANQGSEA.

The rearrangement joins TRBV6-2 or TRBV6-3 to TRBJ2-2; D unresolved. Germline V gene sequence: CDR1 MNHEY, CDR2 SVGEGT. This CDR3 comprises 15 residues. Trimming shortened V by 2 bases and J by 5 bases, and 12 bases separated the two germline ends. This CDR3 reads CASSYRAGRTGELFF. The CDR3 DNA follows: TGTGCCAGCAGTTACCGGGCAGGAAGGACCGGGGAGCTGTTTTTT.

The gene calls are TRBV20-1 and TRBJ2-7; 7 nucleotides agree with TRBD2. This CDR3 is built from 12 residues. Germline V lookup: CDR1 DFQATT, CDR2 SNEGSKA (reference sequence). Trimming removed 6 bases from V and 4 bases from J; junction bases left unmatched: 6. The CDR3 reads CSASGLGYEQYV. Here the CDR3 DNA reads TGCAGTGCCTCCGGACTAGGTTACGAGCAGTACGTC.

The rearrangement joins TRBV13 to TRBJ2-7, with TRBD1 matching over 7 bases. Germline V lookup: CDR1 PRHDT, CDR2 FYEKMQ (reference sequence). This CDR3 is 15 amino acids long. The V gene end was trimmed by 5 bases and the J gene end by 7 bases; junction bases not matched to a gene: 14. The CDR3, as DNA: TGTGCCAGCAGCGGCCCCGAGACAGGGTTCGCAGAGCAGTACTTC. It is translated as CASSGPETGFAEQYF.

The chain combines TRBV30 with TRBJ2-1, with 13 positions matching TRBD2. This CDR3 is built from 15 residues. V was clipped by 5 bases and J by 6 bases; unmatched bases: 7. Germline loops: CDR1 GTSNPN, CDR2 SVGIG (reference sequence). The CDR3 DNA is TGTGCCTGGTCAACCGGGACTAGCGGGATCAATGAGCAGTTCTTC. The encoded protein is CAWSTGTSGINEQFF.

This clonotype was seen ten or more times. V is TRBV12-3 or TRBV12-4 and J is TRBJ2-3, with D possibly being TRBD2 (5 bases). The V end lost 7 bases, the J end lost 6 bases, and 17 bases lay between the germline ends. CDR3 length equals 14 residues. The CDR3 DNA follows: TGTGCCAGCAACCCGGACTCCTCTTGTGATACGCAGTATTTT. This sequence encodes CASNPDSSCDTQYF.

The chain recombines TRBV7-2 with TRBJ2-7; perhaps TRBD1 as D (6 bases). The germline CDR1 and CDR2 sequences are SGHTA and FQGNSA. This CDR3 region has 15 residues. The germline V and J ends were trimmed by 2 bases and 1 base, with 12 bases remaining between them. CDR3 DNA: TGTGCCAGCAGCTTATTTGAGGGGGAATCCTACGAGCAGTACGTC. Its translation: CASSLFEGESYEQYV.

V gene TRBV5-6 combines with J gene TRBJ2-1; unclear D gene. Germline CDR1 SGHDT, CDR2 YYEEEE. This CDR3 contains 15 residues. Deletions cut 6 bases from V and 4 bases from J, with 17 bases between. The CDR3 nucleotides are TGTGCCAGCACTCGATGGCGAGACCATTACAATGAGCAGTTCTTC. This encodes CASTRWRDHYNEQFF.

The table lists this clonotype with many counts. The chain employs TRBV11-2 and TRBJ1-1; 7 nucleotides line up with TRBD1. V gave up 2 bases and J gave up 2 bases; unmatched junction bases: 5. Germline-derived CDR1 and CDR2 are SGHAT and FQNNGV. The CDR3 is made up of 15 amino acids. CDR3 DNA sequence: TGTGCCAGCAGCTTACTCACAGGGGTAAACACTGAAGCTTTCTTT. Translated, it gives CASSLLTGVNTEAFF.

The chain combines TRBV7-2 with TRBJ1-2; D is ambiguous. V lost 5 bases to trimming and J lost 3 bases, with 16 bases between them. The CDR3 consists of 15 residues. Germline V lookup: CDR1 SGHTA, CDR2 FQGNSA. The CDR3 is CASSQGPEGYYGYTF. CDR3 nucleotide sequence: TGTGCCAGCAGCCAAGGGCCGGAGGGCTACTATGGCTACACCTTC.

This clonotype showed up just a few times. CDR3 nucleotides: TGTGCCAGCAGTTACGGCGGCGGGAGAGGTAACAATGAGCAGTTCTTC. Translation: CASSYGGGRGNNEQFF. This chain uses TRBV6-5 with TRBJ2-1, with TRBD2 matching over 7 bases. The germline V gene has CDR1 MNHEY and CDR2 SVGAGI. The CDR3 is 16 amino acids. Trimming cost V 2 bases and J 5 bases; bases outside gene matches: 9.

The gene calls are TRBV10-3 and TRBJ1-2; possible D gene TRBD1, 5 bases. Trimming shortened V by 4 bases and J by 8 bases, and 11 bases separated the two germline ends. Germline CDR1 ENHRY, CDR2 SYGVKD. The CDR3 has 12 amino acids. CDR3 coding DNA: TGTGCCATCAGTGGAACAGGTTGGGGCTACACCTTC. It codes for CAISGTGWGYTF.